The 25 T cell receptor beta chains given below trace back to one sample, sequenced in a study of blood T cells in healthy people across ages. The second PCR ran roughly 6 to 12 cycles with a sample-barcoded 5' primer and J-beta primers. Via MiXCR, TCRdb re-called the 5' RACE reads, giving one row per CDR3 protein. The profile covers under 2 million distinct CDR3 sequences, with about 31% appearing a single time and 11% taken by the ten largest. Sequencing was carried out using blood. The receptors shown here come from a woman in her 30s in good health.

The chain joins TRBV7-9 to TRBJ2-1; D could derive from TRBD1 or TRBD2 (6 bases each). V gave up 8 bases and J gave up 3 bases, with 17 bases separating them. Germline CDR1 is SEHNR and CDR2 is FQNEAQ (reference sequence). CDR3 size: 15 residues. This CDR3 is CASAARGADYNEQFF. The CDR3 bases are TGTGCCAGCGCAGCGAGGGGGGCTGACTACAATGAGCAGTTCTTC.

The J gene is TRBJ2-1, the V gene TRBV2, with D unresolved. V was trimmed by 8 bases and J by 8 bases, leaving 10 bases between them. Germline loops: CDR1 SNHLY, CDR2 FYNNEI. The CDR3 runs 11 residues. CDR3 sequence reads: CASSFTDEQFF. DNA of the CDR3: TGTGCCAGCTCGTTTACGGATGAGCAGTTCTTC.

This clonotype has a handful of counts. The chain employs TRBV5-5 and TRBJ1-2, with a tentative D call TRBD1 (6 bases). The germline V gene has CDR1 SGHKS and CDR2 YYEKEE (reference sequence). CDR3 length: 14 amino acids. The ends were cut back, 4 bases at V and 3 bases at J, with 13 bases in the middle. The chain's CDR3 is CASSVGGKDYGYTF. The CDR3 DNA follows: TGTGCCAGCAGCGTGGGGGGCAAGGACTATGGCTACACCTTC.

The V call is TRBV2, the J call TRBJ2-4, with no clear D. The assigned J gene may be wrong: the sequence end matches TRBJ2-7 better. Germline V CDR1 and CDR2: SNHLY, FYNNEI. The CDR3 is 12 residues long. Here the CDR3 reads CASIHQSYEQYF. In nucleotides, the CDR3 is TGTGCCAGCATCCATCAGTCCTACGAGCAGTACTTC.

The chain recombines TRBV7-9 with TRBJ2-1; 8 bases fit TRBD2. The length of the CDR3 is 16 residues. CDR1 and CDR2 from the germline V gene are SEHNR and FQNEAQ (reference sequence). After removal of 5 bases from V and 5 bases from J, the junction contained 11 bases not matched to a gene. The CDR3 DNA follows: TGTGCCAGCAGCCCAGGTGGTAGCGGGGTTAACAATGAGCAGTTCTTC. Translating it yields CASSPGGSGVNNEQFF.

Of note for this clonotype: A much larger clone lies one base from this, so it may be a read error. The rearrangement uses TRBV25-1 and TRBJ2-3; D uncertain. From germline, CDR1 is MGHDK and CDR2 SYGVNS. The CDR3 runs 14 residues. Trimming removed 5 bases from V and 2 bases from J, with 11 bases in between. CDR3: CASSLKISTDTQYF. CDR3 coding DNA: TGTGCCAGCAGTCTCAAGATCTCCACAGATACGCAGTATTTT.

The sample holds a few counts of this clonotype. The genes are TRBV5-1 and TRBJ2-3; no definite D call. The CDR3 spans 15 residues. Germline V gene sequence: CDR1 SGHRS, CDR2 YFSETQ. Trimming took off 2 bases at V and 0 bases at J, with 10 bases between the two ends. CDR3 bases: TGCGCCAGCAGCTTTCGGGTAGGGAGCACAGATACGCAGTATTTT. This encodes CASSFRVGSTDTQYF.

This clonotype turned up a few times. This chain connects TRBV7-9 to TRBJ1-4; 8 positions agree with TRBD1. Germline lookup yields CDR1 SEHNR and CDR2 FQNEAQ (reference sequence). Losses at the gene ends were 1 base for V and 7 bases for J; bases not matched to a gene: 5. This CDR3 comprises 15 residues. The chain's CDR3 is CASSLGTGYGEKLFF. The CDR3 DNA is TGTGCCAGCAGCTTAGGGACAGGGTATGGTGAAAAACTGTTTTTT. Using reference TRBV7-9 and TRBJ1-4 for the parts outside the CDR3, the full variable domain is DTGVSQNPRHKITKRGQNVTFRCDPISEHNRLYWYRQTLGQGPEFLTYFQNEAQLEKSRLLSDRFSAERPKGSFSTLEIQRTEQGDSAMYLCASSLGTGYGEKLFFGSGTQLSVL.

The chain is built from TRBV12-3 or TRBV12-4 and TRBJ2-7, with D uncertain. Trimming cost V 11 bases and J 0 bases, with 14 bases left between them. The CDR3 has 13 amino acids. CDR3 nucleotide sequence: TGTGCCGGCCTTGGTACAGTCTCCTACGAGCAGTACTTC. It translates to CAGLGTVSYEQYF.

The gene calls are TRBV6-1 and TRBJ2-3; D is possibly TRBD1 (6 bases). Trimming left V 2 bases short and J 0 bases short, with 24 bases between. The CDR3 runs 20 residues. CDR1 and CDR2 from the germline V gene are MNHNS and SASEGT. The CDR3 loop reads CASSEIGQYQAYRSTDTQYF. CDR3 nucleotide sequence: TGTGCCAGCAGTGAAATCGGACAGTACCAGGCATACCGTAGCACAGATACGCAGTATTTT.

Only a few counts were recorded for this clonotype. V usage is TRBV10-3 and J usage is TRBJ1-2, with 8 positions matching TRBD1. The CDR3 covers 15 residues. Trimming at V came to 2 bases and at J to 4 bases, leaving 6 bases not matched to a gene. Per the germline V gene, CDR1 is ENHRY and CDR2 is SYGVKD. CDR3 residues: CAISEPDRGGYGYTF. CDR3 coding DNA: TGTGCCATCAGTGAGCCAGACAGGGGCGGCTATGGCTACACCTTC.

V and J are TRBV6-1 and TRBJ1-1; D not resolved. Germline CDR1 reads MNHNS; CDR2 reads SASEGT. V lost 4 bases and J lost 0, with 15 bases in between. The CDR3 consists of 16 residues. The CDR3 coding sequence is TGTGCCAGCAGTGGAGACCTCCGAGGCATGAACACTGAAGCTTTCTTT. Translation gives CASSGDLRGMNTEAFF.

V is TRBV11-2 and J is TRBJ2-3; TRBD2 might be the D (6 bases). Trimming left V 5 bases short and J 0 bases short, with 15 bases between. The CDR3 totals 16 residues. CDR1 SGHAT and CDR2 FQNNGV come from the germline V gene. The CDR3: CASSPSASASTDTQYF. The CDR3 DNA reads TGTGCCAGCAGCCCCTCGGCTAGCGCTAGCACAGATACGCAGTATTTT.

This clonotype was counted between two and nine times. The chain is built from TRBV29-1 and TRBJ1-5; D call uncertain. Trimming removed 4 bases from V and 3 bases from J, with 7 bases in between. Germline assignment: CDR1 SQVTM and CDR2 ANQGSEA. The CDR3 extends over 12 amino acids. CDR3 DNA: TGCAGCGTTGGAAACCTCAATCAGCCCCAGCATTTT. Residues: CSVGNLNQPQHF.

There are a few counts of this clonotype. The CDR3 loop is CASSRGQEQYF. As DNA, the CDR3 is TGCGCCAGCAGCCGGGGGCAAGAGCAGTACTTC. The genes are TRBV5-1 and TRBJ2-7; D may match TRBD1 or TRBD2 (6 bases each). Germline V gene lookup returns CDR1 SGHRS and CDR2 YFSETQ. This CDR3 region has 11 residues. Trimming pared 4 bases from V and 7 bases from J, leaving 9 bases between.

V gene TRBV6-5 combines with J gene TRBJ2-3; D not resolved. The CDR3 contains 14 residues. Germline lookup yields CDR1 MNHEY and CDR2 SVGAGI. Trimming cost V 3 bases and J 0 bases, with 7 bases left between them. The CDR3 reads CASSYPSSTDTQYF. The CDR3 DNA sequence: TGTGCCAGCAGTTATCCTTCTAGCACAGATACGCAGTATTTT.

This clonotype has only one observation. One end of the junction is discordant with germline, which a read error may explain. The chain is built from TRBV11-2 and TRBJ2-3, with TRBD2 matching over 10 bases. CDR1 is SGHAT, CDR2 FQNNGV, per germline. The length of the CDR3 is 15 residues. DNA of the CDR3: TGTGCCTGCAGCCGGGGACTAGCGCCAAGAGATACGCAGTATTTT. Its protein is CACSRGLAPRDTQYF.

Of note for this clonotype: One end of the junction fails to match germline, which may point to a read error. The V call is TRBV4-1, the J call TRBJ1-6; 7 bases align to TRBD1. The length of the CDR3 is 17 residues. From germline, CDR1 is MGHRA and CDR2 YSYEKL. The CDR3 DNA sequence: TGCGCCAGCAGACAAGGACAGGCGAATTCCTATAATTCACCCCTCCACTTT. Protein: CASRQGQANSYNSPLHF.

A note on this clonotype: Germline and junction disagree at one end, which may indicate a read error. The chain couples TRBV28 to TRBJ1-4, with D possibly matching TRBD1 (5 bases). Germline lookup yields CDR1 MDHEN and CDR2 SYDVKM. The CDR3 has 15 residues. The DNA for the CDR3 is TGTGCCAGCAGTCCGCCGGGACTCCGGGTTGAAAACCTGTTTTTT. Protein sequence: CASSPPGLRVENLFF. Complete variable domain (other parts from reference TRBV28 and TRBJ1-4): DVKVTQSSRYLVKRTGEKVFLECVQDMDHENMFWYRQDPGLGLRLIYFSYDVKMKEKGDIPEGYSVSREKKERFSLILESASTNQTSMYLCASSPPGLRVENLFFGSGTQLSVL.

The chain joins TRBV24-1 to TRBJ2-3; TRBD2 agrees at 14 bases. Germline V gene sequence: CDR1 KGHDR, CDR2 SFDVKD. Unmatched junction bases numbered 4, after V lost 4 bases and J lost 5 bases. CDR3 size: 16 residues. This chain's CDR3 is CATSDRTSGRRDTQYF. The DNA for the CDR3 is TGTGCCACCAGTGACCGGACTAGCGGGAGGCGAGATACGCAGTATTTT.

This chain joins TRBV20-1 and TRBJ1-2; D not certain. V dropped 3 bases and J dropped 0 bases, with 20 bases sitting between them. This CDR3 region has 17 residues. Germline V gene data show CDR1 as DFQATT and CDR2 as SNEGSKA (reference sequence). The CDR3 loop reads CSASESRPDGANYGYTF. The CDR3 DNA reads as TGCAGTGCTAGTGAAAGTAGACCAGATGGGGCTAACTATGGCTACACCTTC.

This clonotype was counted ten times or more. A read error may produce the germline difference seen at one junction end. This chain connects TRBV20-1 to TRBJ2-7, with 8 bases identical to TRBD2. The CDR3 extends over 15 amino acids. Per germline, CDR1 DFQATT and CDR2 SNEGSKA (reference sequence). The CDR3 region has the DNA TGCAGTGCGAGAGGGCGGGAGGCCAACTCCTACGAGCAGTACTTC. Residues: CSARGREANSYEQYF.

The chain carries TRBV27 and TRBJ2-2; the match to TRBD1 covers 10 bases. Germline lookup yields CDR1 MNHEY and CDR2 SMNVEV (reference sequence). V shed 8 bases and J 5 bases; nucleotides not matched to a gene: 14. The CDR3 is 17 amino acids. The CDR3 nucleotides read TGTGCCAGCGCCCGACAGGGGGCGCAGGGAGTAACCGGGGAGCTGTTTTTT. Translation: CASARQGAQGVTGELFF.

The CDR3 DNA reads TGTGCCAGCATAAGCCTAGCGGGGGCCGGTTTTCAAGAGACCCAGTACTTC. It specifies CASISLAGAGFQETQYF. The V call is TRBV5-8, the J call TRBJ2-5, with 10 bases that match TRBD2. Trimming cost V 6 bases and J 2 bases; bases outside gene matches: 13. The CDR3 sequence is 17 residues long. Germline CDR1 is SGHTS and CDR2 is YDEGEE.

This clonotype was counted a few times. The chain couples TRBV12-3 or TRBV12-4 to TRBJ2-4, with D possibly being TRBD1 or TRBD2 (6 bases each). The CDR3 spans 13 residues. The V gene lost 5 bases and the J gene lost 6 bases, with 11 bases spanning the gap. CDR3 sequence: CASSPQGGNIQYF. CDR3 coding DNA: TGTGCCAGCAGTCCACAGGGAGGAAACATTCAGTACTTC.